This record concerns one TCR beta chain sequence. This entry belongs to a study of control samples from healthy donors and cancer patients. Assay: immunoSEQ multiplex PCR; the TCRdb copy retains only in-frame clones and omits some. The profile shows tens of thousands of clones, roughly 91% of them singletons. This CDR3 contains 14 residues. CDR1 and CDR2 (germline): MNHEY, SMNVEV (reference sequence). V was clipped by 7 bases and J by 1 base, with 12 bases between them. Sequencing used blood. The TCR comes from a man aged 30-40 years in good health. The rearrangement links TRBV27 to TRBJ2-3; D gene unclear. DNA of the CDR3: TGTGCCAGCAAGGATTCGCTTGGCACAGATACGCAGTATTTT. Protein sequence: CASKDSLGTDTQYF.